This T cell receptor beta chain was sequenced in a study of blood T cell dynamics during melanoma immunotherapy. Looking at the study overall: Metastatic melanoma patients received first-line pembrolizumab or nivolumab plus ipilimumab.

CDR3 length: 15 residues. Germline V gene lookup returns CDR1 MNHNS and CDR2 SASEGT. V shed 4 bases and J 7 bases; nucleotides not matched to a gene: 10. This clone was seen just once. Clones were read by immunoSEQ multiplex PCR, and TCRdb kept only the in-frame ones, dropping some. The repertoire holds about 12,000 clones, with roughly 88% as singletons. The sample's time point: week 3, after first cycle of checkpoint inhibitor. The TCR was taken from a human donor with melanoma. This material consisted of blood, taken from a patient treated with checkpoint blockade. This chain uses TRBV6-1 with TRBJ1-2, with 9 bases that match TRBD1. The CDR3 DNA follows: TGTGCCAGCAGTGGTAACCGGAGACAGGGGGGTGGCTACACCTTC. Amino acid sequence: CASSGNRRQGGGYTF.